The text below deals with one T cell receptor beta chain. No antigen is known for it. This entry belongs to a study of shared clonotypes between healthy human individuals. Across the study: Sampling drew on donors who were a couple of women and a few men aged 18 to 49. Per-donor plates numbered three CD4 naive, three CD4 memory, two CD8 naive and one CD8 memory.

Findings and limits, study-wide: A reduction in generation probabilities was seen for non-shared clonotypes relative to those shared by all four donors.

V lost 3 bases to trimming and J lost 1 base; unmatched junction nucleotides: 5. This CDR3 is built from 16 residues. The germline V gene encodes CDR1 KGHSH and CDR2 LQKENI. Each cell subset's genomic DNA was divided evenly among several immunoSEQ plates. Assay used: immunoSEQ multiplex PCR; TCRdb lists only in-frame clones, some missing. Counted here are about 2 million clones, around 95% occurring once; the ten biggest clones make up more than 0.1%. The sequence came from a man between 18 and 29 years old in good health. J is TRBJ2-1 and V is TRBV18, with 8 positions matching TRBD1. The sample taken for sequencing was naive CD4+ T cells sorted from blood. Indicated subset: CD45RA+ positively selected. CDR3 sequence: CASSPQGAGSYNEQFF. The CDR3 DNA reads TGTGCCAGCTCACCCCAGGGGGCTGGGTCCTACAATGAGCAGTTCTTC. The full variable domain, with the rest looked up from reference TRBV18 and TRBJ2-1, is NAGVMQNPRHLVRRRGQEARLRCSPMKGHSHVYWYRQLPEEGLKFMVYLQKENIIDESGMPKERFSAEFPKEGPSILRIQQVVRGDSAAYFCASSPQGAGSYNEQFFGPGTRLTVL.